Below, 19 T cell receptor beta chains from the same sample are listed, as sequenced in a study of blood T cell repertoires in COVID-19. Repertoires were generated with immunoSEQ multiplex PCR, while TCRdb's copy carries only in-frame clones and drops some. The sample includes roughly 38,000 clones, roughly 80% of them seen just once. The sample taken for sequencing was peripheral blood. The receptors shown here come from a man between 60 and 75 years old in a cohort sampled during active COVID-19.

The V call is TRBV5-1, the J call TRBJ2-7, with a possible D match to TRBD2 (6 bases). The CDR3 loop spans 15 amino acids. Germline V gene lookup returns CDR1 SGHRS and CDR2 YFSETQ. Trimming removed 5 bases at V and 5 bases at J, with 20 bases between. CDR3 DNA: TGCGCCAGCAGGGGGCAGGCGGGAAGTCTGGACGAGCAGTACTTC. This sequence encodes CASRGQAGSLDEQYF.

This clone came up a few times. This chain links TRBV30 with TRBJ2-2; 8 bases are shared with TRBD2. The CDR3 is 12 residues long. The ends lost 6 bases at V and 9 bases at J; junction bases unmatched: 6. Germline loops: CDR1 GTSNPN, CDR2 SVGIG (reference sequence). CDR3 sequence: CACYGGGRELFF. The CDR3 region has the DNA TGTGCCTGCTACGGGGGGGGCAGGGAGCTGTTTTTT.

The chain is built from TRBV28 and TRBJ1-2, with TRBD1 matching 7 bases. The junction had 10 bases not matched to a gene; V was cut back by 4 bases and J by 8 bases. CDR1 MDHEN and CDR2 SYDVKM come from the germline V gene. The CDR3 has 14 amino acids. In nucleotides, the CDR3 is TGTGCCAGCAGTTCCACCAGGGGGTTCGGGGGCTACACCTTC. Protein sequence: CASSSTRGFGGYTF.

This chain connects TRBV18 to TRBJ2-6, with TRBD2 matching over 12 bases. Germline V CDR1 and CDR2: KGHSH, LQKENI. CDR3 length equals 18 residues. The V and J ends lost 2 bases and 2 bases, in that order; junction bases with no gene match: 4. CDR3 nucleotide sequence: TGTGCCAGCTCACCAGCTAGCGGGAGGGCCACTGGGGCCAACGTCCTGACTTTC. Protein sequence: CASSPASGRATGANVLTF.

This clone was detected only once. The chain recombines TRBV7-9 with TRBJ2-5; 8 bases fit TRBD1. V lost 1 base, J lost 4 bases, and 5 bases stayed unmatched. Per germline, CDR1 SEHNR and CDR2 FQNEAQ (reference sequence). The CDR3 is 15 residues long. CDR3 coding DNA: TGTGCCAGCAGCTTAGGAGAAGACAGGGGAGAGACCCAGTACTTC. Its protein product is CASSLGEDRGETQYF.

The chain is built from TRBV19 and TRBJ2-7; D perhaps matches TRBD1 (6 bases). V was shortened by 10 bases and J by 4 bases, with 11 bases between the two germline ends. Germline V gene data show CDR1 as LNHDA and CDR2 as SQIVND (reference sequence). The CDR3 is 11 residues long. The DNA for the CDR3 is TGTGCCACCCGGACAGCTTACGAGCAGTACTTC. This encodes CATRTAYEQYF.

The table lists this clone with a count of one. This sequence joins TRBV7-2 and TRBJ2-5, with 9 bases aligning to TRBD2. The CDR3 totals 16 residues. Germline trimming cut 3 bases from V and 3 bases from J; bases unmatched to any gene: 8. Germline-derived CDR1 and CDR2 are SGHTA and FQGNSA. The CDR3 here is CASSFLRTSAKETQYF. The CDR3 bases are TGTGCCAGCAGCTTTTTAAGGACTAGCGCGAAAGAGACCCAGTACTTC.

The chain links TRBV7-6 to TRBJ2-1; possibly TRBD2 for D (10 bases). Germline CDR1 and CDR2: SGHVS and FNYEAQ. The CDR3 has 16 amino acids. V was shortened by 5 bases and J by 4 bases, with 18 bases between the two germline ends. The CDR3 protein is CASSPDRGLAYNEQFF. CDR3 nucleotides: TGTGCCAGCAGCCCGGACAGGGGACTAGCGTACAATGAGCAGTTCTTC.

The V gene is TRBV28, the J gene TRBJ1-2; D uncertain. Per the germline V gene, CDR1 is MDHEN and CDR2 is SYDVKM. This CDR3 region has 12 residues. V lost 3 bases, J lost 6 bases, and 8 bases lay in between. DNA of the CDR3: TGTGCCAGCAGTTTTGGTTCAGATGGCTACACCTTC. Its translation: CASSFGSDGYTF.

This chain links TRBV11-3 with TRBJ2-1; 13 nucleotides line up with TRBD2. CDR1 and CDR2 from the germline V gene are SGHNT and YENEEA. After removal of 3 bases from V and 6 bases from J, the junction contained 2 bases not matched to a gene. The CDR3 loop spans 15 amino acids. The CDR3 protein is CASSFGTSGTNEQFF. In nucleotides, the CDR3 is TGTGCCAGCAGCTTCGGGACTAGCGGGACCAATGAGCAGTTCTTC.

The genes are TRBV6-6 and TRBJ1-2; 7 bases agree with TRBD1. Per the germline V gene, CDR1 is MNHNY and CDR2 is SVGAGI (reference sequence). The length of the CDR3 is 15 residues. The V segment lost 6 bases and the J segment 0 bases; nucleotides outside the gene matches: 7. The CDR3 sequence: CASSEGDRANYGYTF. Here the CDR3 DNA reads TGTGCCAGCAGCGAAGGGGACAGAGCTAACTATGGCTACACCTTC.

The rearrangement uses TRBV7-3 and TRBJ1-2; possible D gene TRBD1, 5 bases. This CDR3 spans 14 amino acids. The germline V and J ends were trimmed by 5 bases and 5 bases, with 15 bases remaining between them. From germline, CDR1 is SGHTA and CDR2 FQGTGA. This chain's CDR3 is CASSPGLGGYGYTF. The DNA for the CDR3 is TGTGCCAGCAGCCCCGGTCTGGGGGGGTATGGCTACACCTTC. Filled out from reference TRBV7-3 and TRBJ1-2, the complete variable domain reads GAGVSQTPSNKVTEKGKYVELRCDPISGHTALYWYRQSLGQGPEFLIYFQGTGAADDSGLPNDRFFAVRPEGSVSTLKIQRTERGDSAVYLCASSPGLGGYGYTFGSGTRLTVV.

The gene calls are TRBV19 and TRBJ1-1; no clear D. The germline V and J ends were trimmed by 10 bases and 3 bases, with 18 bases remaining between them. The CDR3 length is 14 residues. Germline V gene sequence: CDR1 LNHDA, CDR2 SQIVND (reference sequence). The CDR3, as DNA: TGTGCCACATCCCTCGGGTTTGAGGACACTGAAGCTTTCTTT. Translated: CATSLGFEDTEAFF.

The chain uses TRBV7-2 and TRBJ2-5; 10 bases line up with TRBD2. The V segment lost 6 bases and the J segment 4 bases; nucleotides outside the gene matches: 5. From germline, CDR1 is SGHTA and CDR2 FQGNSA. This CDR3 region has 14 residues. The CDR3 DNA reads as TGTGCCAGCAGAGCTAGCGGGAGTGGAGAGACCCAGTACTTC. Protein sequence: CASRASGSGETQYF. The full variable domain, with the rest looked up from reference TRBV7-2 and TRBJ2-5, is GAGVSQSPSNKVTEKGKDVELRCDPISGHTALYWYRQSLGQGLEFLIYFQGNSAPDKSGLPSDRFSAERTGGSVSTLTIQRTQQEDSAVYLCASRASGSGETQYFGPGTRLLVL.

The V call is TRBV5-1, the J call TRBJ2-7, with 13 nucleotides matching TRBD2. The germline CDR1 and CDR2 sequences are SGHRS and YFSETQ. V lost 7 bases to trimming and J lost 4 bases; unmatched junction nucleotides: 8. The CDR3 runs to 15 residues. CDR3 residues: CASGTGLAGEYEQYF. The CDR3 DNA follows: TGCGCCAGCGGAACCGGACTAGCGGGAGAGTACGAGCAGTACTTC.

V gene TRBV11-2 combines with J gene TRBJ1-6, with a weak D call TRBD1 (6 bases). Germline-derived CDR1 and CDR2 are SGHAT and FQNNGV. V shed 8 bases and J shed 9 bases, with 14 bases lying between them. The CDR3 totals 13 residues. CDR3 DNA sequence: TGTGCCAGCCAAGGGACACCGGGTTCACCCCTCCACTTT. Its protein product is CASQGTPGSPLHF.

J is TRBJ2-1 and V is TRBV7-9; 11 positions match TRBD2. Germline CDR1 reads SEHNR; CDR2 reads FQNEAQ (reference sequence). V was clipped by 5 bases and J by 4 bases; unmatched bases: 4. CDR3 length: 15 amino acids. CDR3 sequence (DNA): TGTGCCAGCAGCCGGATAGCGGGGGGGTACAATGAGCAGTTCTTC. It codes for CASSRIAGGYNEQFF.

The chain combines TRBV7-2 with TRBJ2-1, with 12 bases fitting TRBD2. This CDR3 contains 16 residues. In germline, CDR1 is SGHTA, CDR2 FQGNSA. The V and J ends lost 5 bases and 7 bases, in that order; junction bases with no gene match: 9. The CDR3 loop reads CASSVLGLAGTNEQFF. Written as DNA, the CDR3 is TGTGCCAGCAGCGTGCTAGGACTAGCGGGGACGAATGAGCAGTTCTTC.

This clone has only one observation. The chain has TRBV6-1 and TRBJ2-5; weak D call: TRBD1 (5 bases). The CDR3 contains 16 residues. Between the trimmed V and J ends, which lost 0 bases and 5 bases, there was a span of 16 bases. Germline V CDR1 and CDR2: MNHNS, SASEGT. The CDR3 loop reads CASSEASGAVGETQYF. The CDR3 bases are TGTGCCAGCAGTGAAGCTAGTGGGGCAGTGGGGGAGACCCAGTACTTC.